This TCR beta chain was obtained from a study of T cell responses to AZD1222 COVID-19 vaccine. Findings and caveats of the study: Mostly white British, mostly female donors; authors suggested clonal diversity may be underestimated. The peak T cell response came first, and repertoires were sampled only after it.

Germline CDR1 LNHDA, CDR2 SQIVND (reference sequence). Deletions cut 8 bases from V and 1 base from J, with 12 bases between. This CDR3 has 13 amino acids. Profiling relied on immunoSEQ multiplex PCR, and the TCRdb table lists in-frame clones only, not all of them. The data contain roughly 130,000 clones, roughly 89% of them singletons. As concerns this clone: Its antigen is as yet unknown.

The J gene is TRBJ2-7, the V gene TRBV19; D perhaps matches TRBD2 (7 bases). Sequencing was performed on peripheral blood, taken on day 0 of AZD1222 vaccination. This receptor was identified in an adult in good health. The CDR3 protein is CASYGGPSYEQYF. In DNA, the CDR3 is TGTGCCAGTTACGGGGGGCCTTCCTACGAGCAGTACTTC.